This T cell receptor (beta chain) is drawn from a study of CD8+ T cells in alopecia areata. Alopecia areata patients provided lesional scalp punch biopsies and peripheral blood. CDR1 and CDR2 (germline): SGHDT, YYEEEE. V lost 3 bases to trimming and J lost 3 bases; unmatched junction nucleotides: 7. The CDR3 totals 16 residues. TCR sequencing used cDNA made by reverse transcription of extracted RNA. Some clones are missing from TCRdb's copy, which holds only in-frame ones; the method was immunoSEQ multiplex PCR. The table includes 100,000 to 150,000 clones, about 50% detected once. Material: NKG2D-low CD8+ T cells sorted from blood. The receptor's source is a human donor with alopecia areata. The chain employs TRBV5-6 and TRBJ2-5; 11 positions match TRBD1. The CDR3 region is CASSWRTGGVEETQYF. CDR3 nucleotides: TGTGCCAGCAGCTGGAGGACAGGGGGCGTCGAAGAGACCCAGTACTTC.